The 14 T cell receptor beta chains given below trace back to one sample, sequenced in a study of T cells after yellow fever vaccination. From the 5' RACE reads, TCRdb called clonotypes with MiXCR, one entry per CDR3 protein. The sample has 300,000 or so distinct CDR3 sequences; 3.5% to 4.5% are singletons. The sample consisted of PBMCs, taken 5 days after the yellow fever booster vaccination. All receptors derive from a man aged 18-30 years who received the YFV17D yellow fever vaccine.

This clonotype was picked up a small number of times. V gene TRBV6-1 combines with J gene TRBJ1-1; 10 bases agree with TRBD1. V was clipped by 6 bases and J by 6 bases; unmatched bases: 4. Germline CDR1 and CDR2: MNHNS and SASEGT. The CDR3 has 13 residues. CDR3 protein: CASRTGGLAEAFF. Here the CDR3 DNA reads TGTGCCAGCAGGACAGGGGGCCTCGCTGAAGCTTTCTTT.

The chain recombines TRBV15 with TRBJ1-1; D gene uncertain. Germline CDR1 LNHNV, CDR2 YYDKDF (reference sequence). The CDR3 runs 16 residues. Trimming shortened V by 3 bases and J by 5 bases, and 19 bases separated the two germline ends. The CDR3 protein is CATSSYSSGSGTEAFF. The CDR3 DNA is TGTGCCACCAGCAGTTACTCCTCGGGTTCTGGGACTGAAGCTTTCTTT.

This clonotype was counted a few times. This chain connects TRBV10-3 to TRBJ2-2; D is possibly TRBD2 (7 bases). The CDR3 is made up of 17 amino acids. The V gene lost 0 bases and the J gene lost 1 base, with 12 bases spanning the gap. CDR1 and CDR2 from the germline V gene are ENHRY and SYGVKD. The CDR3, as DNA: TGTGCCATCAGTGAGTCGTTCGGGGGGCAGAACACCGGGGAGCTGTTTTTT. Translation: CAISESFGGQNTGELFF.

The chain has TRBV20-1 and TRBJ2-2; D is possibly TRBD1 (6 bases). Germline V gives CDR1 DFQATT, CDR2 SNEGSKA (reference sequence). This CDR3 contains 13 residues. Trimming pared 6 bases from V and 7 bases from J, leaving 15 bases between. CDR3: CSAVNRDGGELFF. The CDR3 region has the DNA TGCAGTGCCGTTAACAGGGATGGCGGGGAGCTGTTTTTT.

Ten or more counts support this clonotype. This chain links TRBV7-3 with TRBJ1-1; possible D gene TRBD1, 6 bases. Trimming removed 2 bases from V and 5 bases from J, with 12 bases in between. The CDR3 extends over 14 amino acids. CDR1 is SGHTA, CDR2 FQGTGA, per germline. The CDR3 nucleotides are TGTGCCAGCAGCTTAGGAGGGGGTTGGACTGAAGCTTTCTTT. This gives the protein CASSLGGGWTEAFF.

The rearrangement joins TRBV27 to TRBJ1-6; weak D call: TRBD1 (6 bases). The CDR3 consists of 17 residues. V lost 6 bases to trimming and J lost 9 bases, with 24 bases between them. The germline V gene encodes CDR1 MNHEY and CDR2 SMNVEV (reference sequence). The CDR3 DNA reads TGTGCCAGCAGACTGACTCGGGGGGGGCGGAGGGGTTCACCCCTCCACTTT. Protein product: CASRLTRGGRRGSPLHF.

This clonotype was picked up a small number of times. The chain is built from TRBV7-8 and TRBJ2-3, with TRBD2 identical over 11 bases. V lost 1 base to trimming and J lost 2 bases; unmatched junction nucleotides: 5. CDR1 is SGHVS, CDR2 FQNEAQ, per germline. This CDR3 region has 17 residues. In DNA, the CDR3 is TGTGCCAGCAGCTTAGGCTGGACTAGCGGGTACACAGATACGCAGTATTTT. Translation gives CASSLGWTSGYTDTQYF.

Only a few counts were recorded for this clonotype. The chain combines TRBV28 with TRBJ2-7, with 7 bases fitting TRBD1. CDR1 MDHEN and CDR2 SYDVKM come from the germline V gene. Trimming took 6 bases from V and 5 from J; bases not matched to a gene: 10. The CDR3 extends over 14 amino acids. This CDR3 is CASSSNRGWDEQYV. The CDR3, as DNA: TGTGCCAGCAGCTCTAACAGGGGATGGGACGAGCAGTACGTC.

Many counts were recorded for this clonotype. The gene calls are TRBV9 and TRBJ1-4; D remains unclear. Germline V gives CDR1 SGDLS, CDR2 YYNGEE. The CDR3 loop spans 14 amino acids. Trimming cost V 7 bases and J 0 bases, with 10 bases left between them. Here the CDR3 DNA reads TGTGCCAGCGGTCGGGATGCAACTAATGAAAAACTGTTTTTT. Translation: CASGRDATNEKLFF.

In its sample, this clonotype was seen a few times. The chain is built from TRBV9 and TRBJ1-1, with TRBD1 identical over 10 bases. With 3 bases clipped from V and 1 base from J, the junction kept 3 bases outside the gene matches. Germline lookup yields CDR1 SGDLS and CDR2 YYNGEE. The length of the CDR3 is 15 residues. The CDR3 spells CASSAWTGGNTEAFF. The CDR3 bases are TGTGCCAGCAGCGCGTGGACAGGGGGGAACACTGAAGCTTTCTTT. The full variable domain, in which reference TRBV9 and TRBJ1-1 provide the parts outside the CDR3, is DSGVTQTPKHLITATGQRVTLRCSPRSGDLSVYWYQQSLDQGLQFLIQYYNGEERAKGNILERFSAQQFPDLHSELNLSSLELGDSALYFCASSAWTGGNTEAFFGQGTRLTVV.

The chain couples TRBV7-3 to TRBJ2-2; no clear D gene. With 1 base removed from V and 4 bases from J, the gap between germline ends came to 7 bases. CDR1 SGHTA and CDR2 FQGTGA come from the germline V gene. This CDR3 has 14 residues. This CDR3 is CASSLKYGTGELFF. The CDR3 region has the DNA TGTGCCAGCAGCTTAAAGTACGGCACCGGGGAGCTGTTTTTT.

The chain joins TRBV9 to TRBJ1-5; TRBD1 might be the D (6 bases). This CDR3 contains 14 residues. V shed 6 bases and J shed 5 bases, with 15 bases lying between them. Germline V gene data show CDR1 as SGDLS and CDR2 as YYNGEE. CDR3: CASTPGAADQPQHF. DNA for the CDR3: TGTGCCAGCACCCCGGGGGCTGCAGATCAGCCCCAGCATTTT.

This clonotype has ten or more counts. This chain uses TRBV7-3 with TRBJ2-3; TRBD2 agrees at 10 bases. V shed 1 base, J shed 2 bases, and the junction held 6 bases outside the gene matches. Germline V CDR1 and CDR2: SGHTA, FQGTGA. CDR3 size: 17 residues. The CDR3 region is CASSLRVTSGNTDTQYF. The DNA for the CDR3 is TGTGCCAGCAGCTTAAGGGTCACTAGCGGGAACACAGATACGCAGTATTTT.

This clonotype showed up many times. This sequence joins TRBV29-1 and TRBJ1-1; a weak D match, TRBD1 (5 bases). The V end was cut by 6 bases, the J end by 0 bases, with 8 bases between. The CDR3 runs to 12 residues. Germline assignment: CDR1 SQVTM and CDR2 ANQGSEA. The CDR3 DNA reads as TGCAGCGTGGGACTGATGAACACTGAAGCTTTCTTT. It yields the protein CSVGLMNTEAFF. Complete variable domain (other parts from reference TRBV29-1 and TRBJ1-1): SAVISQKPSRDICQRGTSLTIQCQVDSQVTMMFWYRQQPGQSLTLIATANQGSEATYESGFVIDKFPISRPNLTFSTLTVSNMSPEDSSIYLCSVGLMNTEAFFGQGTRLTVV.